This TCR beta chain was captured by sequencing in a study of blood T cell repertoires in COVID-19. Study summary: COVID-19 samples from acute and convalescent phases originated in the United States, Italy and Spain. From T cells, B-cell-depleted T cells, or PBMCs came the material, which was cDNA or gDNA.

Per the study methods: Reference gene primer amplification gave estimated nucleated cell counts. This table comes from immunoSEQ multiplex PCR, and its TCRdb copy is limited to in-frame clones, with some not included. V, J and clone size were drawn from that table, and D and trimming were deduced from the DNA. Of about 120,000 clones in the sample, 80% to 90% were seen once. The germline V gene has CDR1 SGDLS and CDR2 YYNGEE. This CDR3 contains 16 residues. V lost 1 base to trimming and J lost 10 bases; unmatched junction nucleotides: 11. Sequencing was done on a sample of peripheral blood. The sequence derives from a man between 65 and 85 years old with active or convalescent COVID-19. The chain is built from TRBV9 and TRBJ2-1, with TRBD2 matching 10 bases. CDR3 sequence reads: CASSVNPAGGVGEQFF. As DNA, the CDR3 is TGTGCCAGCAGCGTAAACCCAGCGGGAGGGGTTGGGGAGCAGTTCTTC.